This T cell receptor beta chain was recorded in a study of blood T cell repertoires in COVID-19. CDR3 length equals 11 residues. CDR1 is SQVTM, CDR2 ANQGSEA, per germline. Trimming stripped 3 bases from V and 4 bases from J, with 7 bases between. Data came from immunoSEQ multiplex PCR; TCRdb stores just in-frame clones and leaves some out. The sample lists about 140,000 clones, around 86% occurring once. The receptor's source is a human donor in a cohort sampled during active COVID-19. The chain carries TRBV29-1 and TRBJ2-7; no firm D call. Sequences were obtained from peripheral blood. CDR3: CSVENQYEQYF. CDR3 coding DNA: TGCAGCGTTGAGAATCAGTACGAGCAGTACTTC.